The 8 T cell receptor beta chains presented below share a single source sample, sequenced in a study of PD-1 blockade in classical Hodgkin lymphoma. TCRdb keeps only in-frame clones here, not all; method: immunoSEQ multiplex PCR. The sample consists of some 90,000 clones, approximately 83% of them appearing once. Documented time point: cycle 4 day 1 (C4D1), after more than five weeks of nivolumab. Every patient experienced relapse after autologous stem cell transplantation, and brentuximab vedotin exposure varied. Sequenced here: peripheral blood mononuclear cells (PBMCs), sampled before the fourth cycle of nivolumab. The receptors here all came from a human donor with classical Hodgkin lymphoma.

The genes are TRBV30 and TRBJ2-7; D is ambiguous. Germline V lookup: CDR1 GTSNPN, CDR2 SVGIG (reference sequence). The CDR3 is 17 amino acids. V shed 2 bases and J shed 6 bases, with 26 bases lying between them. The CDR3 DNA sequence: TGTGCCTGGAGTCCCCGCGGACGGGCTCGTCTACTGGGCGAGCAGTACTTC. Residues: CAWSPRGRARLLGEQYF.

The rearrangement uses TRBV7-3 and TRBJ2-5; D may match TRBD1 or TRBD2 (5 bases each). Trimming pared 3 bases from V and 5 bases from J, leaving 13 bases between. The CDR3 contains 14 residues. Germline-derived CDR1 and CDR2 are SGHTA and FQGTGA. The CDR3 nucleotides read TGTGCCAGCAGCTTGGGACCTTCCGCGGAGACCCAGTACTTC. Amino acids: CASSLGPSAETQYF.

This sequence joins TRBV19 and TRBJ2-1; perhaps TRBD2 as D (7 bases). V dropped 6 bases and J dropped 5 bases, with 26 bases sitting between them. From germline, CDR1 is LNHDA and CDR2 SQIVND (reference sequence). The CDR3 runs to 18 residues. In nucleotides, the CDR3 is TGTGCCAGTAGCAGGGGACTACTCCAATCCTCAATCAACAATGAGCAGTTCTTC. It translates to CASSRGLLQSSINNEQFF.

V usage is TRBV9 and J usage is TRBJ2-2; 11 positions agree with TRBD2. The ends lost 7 bases at V and 0 bases at J; junction bases unmatched: 8. The CDR3 runs 17 residues. The germline gives CDR1 SGDLS, CDR2 YYNGEE. DNA for the CDR3: TGTGCCAGCGGACATCTAGCGGGGGGTGCGAACACCGGGGAGCTGTTTTTT. It yields the protein CASGHLAGGANTGELFF.

The count of this clone is one. The V and J genes are TRBV5-1 and TRBJ1-6, with D perhaps TRBD1 (6 bases). This CDR3 is built from 15 residues. Trimming took off 0 bases at V and 9 bases at J, with 13 bases between the two ends. Germline V gene data show CDR1 as SGHRS and CDR2 as YFSETQ. For the CDR3, the DNA is TGCGCCAGCAGCTTGGGGGGCCAGGGGCGTTCACCCCTCCACTTT. It codes for CASSLGGQGRSPLHF.

The chain is built from TRBV7-8 and TRBJ2-7, with TRBD2 matching 7 bases. The J segment lost 7 bases and the V segment lost 4 bases, leaving 7 bases of the junction unmatched. This CDR3 contains 13 residues. Germline V gives CDR1 SGHVS, CDR2 FQNEAQ. CDR3 in DNA: TGTGCCAGCAGCTCCACTAGCGCCCGGGAGCAGTACTTC. Translation gives CASSSTSAREQYF.

The gene calls are TRBV10-3 and TRBJ2-3; tentatively, D is TRBD1 or TRBD2 (6 bases each). V lost 0 bases to trimming and J lost 2 bases, with 12 bases between them. Germline lookup yields CDR1 ENHRY and CDR2 SYGVKD. CDR3 size: 16 residues. As DNA, the CDR3 is TGTGCCATCAGTGAGTCAGGGGGGCGGACCACAGATACGCAGTATTTT. It specifies CAISESGGRTTDTQYF.

The genes are TRBV6-5 and TRBJ2-1, with TRBD2 identical over 7 bases. The germline gives CDR1 MNHEY, CDR2 SVGAGI. The CDR3 has 12 residues. V gave up 7 bases and J gave up 10 bases; unmatched junction bases: 7. This CDR3 is CASTGGTVEQFF. CDR3 coding DNA: TGTGCCAGCACCGGGGGGACCGTCGAGCAGTTCTTC.